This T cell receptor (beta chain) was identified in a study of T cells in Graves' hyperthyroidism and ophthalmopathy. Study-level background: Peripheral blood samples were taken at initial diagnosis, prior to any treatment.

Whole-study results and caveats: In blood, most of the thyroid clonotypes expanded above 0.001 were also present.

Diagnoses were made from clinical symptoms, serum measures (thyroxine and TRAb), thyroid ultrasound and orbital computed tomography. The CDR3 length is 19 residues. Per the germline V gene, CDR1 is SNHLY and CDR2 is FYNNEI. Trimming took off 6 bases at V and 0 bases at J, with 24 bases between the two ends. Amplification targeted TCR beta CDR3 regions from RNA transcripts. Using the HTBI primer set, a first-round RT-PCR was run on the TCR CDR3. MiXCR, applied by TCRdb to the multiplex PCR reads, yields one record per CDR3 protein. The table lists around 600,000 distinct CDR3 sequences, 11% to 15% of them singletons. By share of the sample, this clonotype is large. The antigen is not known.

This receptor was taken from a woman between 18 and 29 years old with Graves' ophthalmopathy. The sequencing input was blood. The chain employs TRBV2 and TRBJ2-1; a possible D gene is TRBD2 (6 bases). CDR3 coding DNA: TGTGCCAGCAGCCTCAGCGCACCCCGGGACTTCAGCTCCTACAATGAGCAGTTCTTC. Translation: CASSLSAPRDFSSYNEQFF.